The next 28 T cell receptor beta chains were all read from a single sample in a study of beta chain features in type 1 diabetes (dated by TCRdb to 2016 to 2019). Library preparation used the immunoSEQ multiplex PCR assay. The entire amount of isolated RNA was reverse transcribed using the High Capacity cDNA Reverse Transcription Kit, so the sequenced TCRB transcripts were expressed ones. Entries here come from immuneACCESS through TCRdb and include only in-frame sequences with V and J called. Some clones fail to appear in such tables; in the studies checked, an unresolved V gene covers under half of the shortfall, and the cause of the remainder is unknown. This sample holds approximately 100,000 clones; less than 40% were observed only once. Together, the top ten hold over 0.065% of the sample. Material: stem cell memory CD4+ T cells from blood. The sample's cell subset or site label, in plain terms: stem cell-like memory CD4+ T cells. These TCRs come from a woman aged 18 to 35 in good health.

The V and J genes are TRBV28 and TRBJ2-4, with D maybe TRBD2 (6 bases). Germline CDR1 reads MDHEN; CDR2 reads SYDVKM. Deletions cut 5 bases from V and 8 bases from J, with 13 bases between. The CDR3 is made up of 13 amino acids. The CDR3 protein is CASSLRGTDIQYF. The DNA of the CDR3 is TGTGCCAGCAGTCTCCGGGGGACGGACATTCAGTACTTC.

This clone was counted between two and nine times. The chain employs TRBV7-9 and TRBJ1-4; D is undetermined. Germline-derived CDR1 and CDR2 are SEHNR and FQNEAQ (reference sequence). The CDR3 contains 16 residues. V lost 5 bases, J lost 0 bases, and 13 bases lay in between. The CDR3 DNA follows: TGTGCCAGCAGCCGCAGAGGTCGGACAACTAATGAAAAACTGTTTTTT. Translating gives CASSRRGRTTNEKLFF.

The rearrangement links TRBV7-9 to TRBJ2-3; 9 bases map to TRBD2. This CDR3 contains 17 residues. Looked up from germline, CDR1 is SEHNR and CDR2 is FQNEAQ (reference sequence). With 0 bases clipped from V and 2 bases from J, the junction kept 6 bases outside the gene matches. The CDR3 sequence is CASSLASRLAATDTQYF. As DNA, the CDR3 is TGTGCCAGCAGCTTAGCGTCGAGACTAGCGGCCACAGATACGCAGTATTTT. The whole variable domain, filled in from reference TRBV7-9 and TRBJ2-3, reads DTGVSQNPRHKITKRGQNVTFRCDPISEHNRLYWYRQTLGQGPEFLTYFQNEAQLEKSRLLSDRFSAERPKGSFSTLEIQRTEQGDSAMYLCASSLASRLAATDTQYFGPGTRLTVL.

The chain recombines TRBV28 with TRBJ2-7; TRBD1 is a possible D gene (6 bases). This CDR3 spans 15 amino acids. With 1 base removed from V and 4 bases from J, the gap between germline ends came to 14 bases. In germline, CDR1 is MDHEN, CDR2 SYDVKM. CDR3 residues: CASSLLVRGLYEQYF. CDR3 sequence (DNA): TGTGCCAGCAGTTTATTAGTCAGGGGATTGTACGAGCAGTACTTC.

V usage is TRBV29-1 and J usage is TRBJ1-1; D gene unclear. Germline V gene data show CDR1 as SQVTM and CDR2 as ANQGSEA. The CDR3 extends over 14 amino acids. Trimming left V 3 bases short and J 0 bases short, with 11 bases between. CDR3 sequence (DNA): TGCAGCGTTGACGCAAGCCTAATGAACACTGAAGCTTTCTTT. Translation gives CSVDASLMNTEAFF.

The chain recombines TRBV5-1 with TRBJ2-1; possibly TRBD2 for D (5 bases). Germline CDR1 and CDR2: SGHRS and YFSETQ. CDR3 length: 13 residues. Between the trimmed V and J ends, which lost 1 base and 15 bases, there was a span of 17 bases. CDR3 residues: CASSLNEGSSWFF. CDR3 nucleotide sequence: TGCGCCAGCAGCTTGAATGAGGGTAGCAGTTGGTTCTTC.

This rearrangement joins TRBV27 to TRBJ1-1; D unresolved. The germline V and J ends were trimmed by 4 bases and 7 bases, with 7 bases remaining between them. The CDR3 totals 11 residues. From germline, CDR1 is MNHEY and CDR2 SMNVEV (reference sequence). CDR3 in amino acids: CASSSEGEAFF. The CDR3 nucleotides are TGTGCCAGCAGTTCGGAGGGTGAAGCTTTCTTT.

The rearrangement links TRBV18 to TRBJ1-2; 10 nucleotides line up with TRBD1. V lost 4 bases to trimming and J lost 6 bases; unmatched junction nucleotides: 2. CDR3 size: 13 residues. Germline CDR1 and CDR2: KGHSH and LQKENI. CDR3: CASSLTGGDGYTF. As DNA, the CDR3 is TGTGCCAGCTCACTGACAGGGGGCGATGGCTACACCTTC.

This clone was seen a few times. V usage is TRBV5-4 and J usage is TRBJ2-2, with D possibly matching TRBD1 (6 bases). The V end was cut by 4 bases, the J end by 4 bases, with 11 bases between. Germline V gene lookup returns CDR1 SGHNT and CDR2 YYREEE (reference sequence). The CDR3 consists of 14 residues. For the CDR3, the DNA is TGTGCCAGCAGCCCTGGACAGACCACCGGGGAGCTGTTTTTT. Amino acid sequence: CASSPGQTTGELFF.

This clone has just a few counts. This chain connects TRBV7-9 to TRBJ1-1; the D gene is possibly TRBD1 (5 bases). CDR1 is SEHNR, CDR2 FQNEAQ, per germline (reference sequence). The CDR3 is 14 amino acids. V lost 0 bases to trimming and J lost 2 bases, with 7 bases between them. For the CDR3, the DNA is TGTGCCAGCAGCTTAGCGGGGGGAAACACTGAAGCTTTCTTT. This encodes CASSLAGGNTEAFF.

The sample holds a few counts of this clone. The chain joins TRBV7-2 to TRBJ2-1, with 8 bases aligning to TRBD2. CDR3 size: 15 residues. Germline CDR1 is SGHTA and CDR2 is FQGNSA. Germline trimming cut 1 base from V and 3 bases from J; bases unmatched to any gene: 2. The CDR3 DNA follows: TGTGCCAGCAGCTTAGATAGCGGGAACTACAATGAGCAGTTCTTC. Its protein is CASSLDSGNYNEQFF.

This chain uses TRBV7-2 with TRBJ1-1, with 7 bases aligning to TRBD1. V was clipped by 2 bases and J by 7 bases; unmatched bases: 4. The CDR3 totals 13 residues. Per germline, CDR1 SGHTA and CDR2 FQGNSA. This chain's CDR3 is CASSLMRDSEAFF. The CDR3, as DNA: TGTGCCAGCAGCTTAATGAGGGACAGTGAAGCTTTCTTT.

The chain combines TRBV5-1 with TRBJ2-7; D unresolved. Germline V gene data show CDR1 as SGHRS and CDR2 as YFSETQ. The CDR3 covers 15 residues. Between the trimmed V and J ends, which lost 0 bases and 2 bases, there was a span of 12 bases. CDR3 sequence (DNA): TGCGCCAGCAGCTTGGAGGCGGAGATGACCTACGAGCAGTACTTC. This codes for CASSLEAEMTYEQYF. Based on the CDR3 plus reference TRBV5-1 and TRBJ2-7, the full variable domain is KAGVTQTPRYLIKTRGQQVTLSCSPISGHRSVSWYQQTPGQGLQFLFEYFSETQRNKGNFPGRFSGRQFSNSRSEMNVSTLELGDSALYLCASSLEAEMTYEQYFGPGTRLTVT.

This clone has more than one count but fewer than ten. The gene calls are TRBV28 and TRBJ2-7; 9 bases line up with TRBD1. The ends lost 6 bases at V and 3 bases at J; junction bases unmatched: 3. Germline values: CDR1 MDHEN, CDR2 SYDVKM. This CDR3 comprises 13 residues. The CDR3 loop is CASSRDRVYEQYF. DNA for the CDR3: TGTGCCAGCAGCCGGGACAGGGTCTACGAGCAGTACTTC.

This chain connects TRBV4-2 to TRBJ2-7, with D uncertain. The CDR3 loop spans 15 amino acids. The germline V and J ends were trimmed by 0 bases and 2 bases, with 11 bases remaining between them. Germline V CDR1 and CDR2: LGHNA, YNFKEQ. The CDR3 sequence: CASSQDHRRTYEQYF. DNA for the CDR3: TGTGCCAGCAGCCAAGATCATAGGAGAACCTACGAGCAGTACTTC.

This clone was seen a handful of times. The CDR3 DNA reads TGTGCCCTGAGGCGGACTAGCGGGACGGAGACCCAGTACTTC. It codes for CALRRTSGTETQYF. The chain uses TRBV2 and TRBJ2-5; 12 positions agree with TRBD2. This CDR3 spans 14 amino acids. CDR1 and CDR2 (germline): SNHLY, FYNNEI. Trimming cost V 11 bases and J 5 bases; bases outside gene matches: 9.

This clone came up a few times. The CDR3 nucleotides read TGTGCCAGCAGTGATCCGGTCTTTAACTATGGCTACACCTTC. This gives the protein CASSDPVFNYGYTF. V gene TRBV2 combines with J gene TRBJ1-2; D gene ambiguous. V lost 3 bases and J lost 1, with 9 bases in between. CDR1 and CDR2 (germline): SNHLY, FYNNEI. This CDR3 is built from 14 residues.

This clone was seen a handful of times. The V and J genes are TRBV7-9 and TRBJ1-5; TRBD1 matches 7 bases. The CDR3 sequence is 14 residues long. Germline trimming cut 8 bases from V and 1 base from J; bases unmatched to any gene: 5. Germline V gene sequence: CDR1 SEHNR, CDR2 FQNEAQ (reference sequence). Here the CDR3 DNA reads TGTGCCAGCTCCCTGACAGGGAGCAATCAGCCCCAGCATTTT. It specifies CASSLTGSNQPQHF.

V usage is TRBV20-1 and J usage is TRBJ2-7; perhaps TRBD1 as D (5 bases). Trimming removed 6 bases from V and 6 bases from J, with 12 bases in between. The CDR3 sequence is 11 residues long. Germline V lookup: CDR1 DFQATT, CDR2 SNEGSKA (reference sequence). The CDR3 DNA sequence: TGCAGTGCGGCCGTGGGGCGCGAGCAGTACTTC. Translation gives CSAAVGREQYF.

The rearrangement joins TRBV18 to TRBJ2-1, with 7 nucleotides matching TRBD1. The CDR3 loop spans 18 amino acids. Germline V gene lookup returns CDR1 KGHSH and CDR2 LQKENI. J lost 6 bases, V lost 1 base, and 15 bases had no gene match. The CDR3 loop is CASSPLIKVWSGGNEQFF. The CDR3, as DNA: TGTGCCAGCTCACCACTTATTAAGGTCTGGTCAGGGGGCAATGAGCAGTTCTTC.

This clone was counted a few times. The chain carries TRBV7-9 and TRBJ1-2; 9 nucleotides align to TRBD1. The CDR3 consists of 13 residues. Germline V gene lookup returns CDR1 SEHNR and CDR2 FQNEAQ (reference sequence). The V segment lost 1 base and the J segment 6 bases; nucleotides outside the gene matches: 0. The CDR3 protein is CASSLGDRDGYTF. As DNA, the CDR3 is TGTGCCAGCAGCTTAGGGGACAGGGATGGCTACACCTTC.

This clone showed up just a few times. V is TRBV29-1 and J is TRBJ2-5, with 9 bases fitting TRBD1. V shed 5 bases and J 5 bases; nucleotides not matched to a gene: 9. Per the germline V gene, CDR1 is SQVTM and CDR2 is ANQGSEA. The CDR3 contains 14 residues. The CDR3: CSVTGQGILETQYF. The CDR3 DNA reads as TGCAGCGTTACAGGACAGGGGATTTTGGAGACCCAGTACTTC.

In its sample, this clone was seen a few times. The chain links TRBV19 to TRBJ1-1; the D is unclear. V lost 6 bases and J 1 base, leaving 9 bases between the germline ends. The CDR3 has 13 amino acids. In germline, CDR1 is LNHDA, CDR2 SQIVND (reference sequence). CDR3 residues: CASRQSPNTEAFF. CDR3 DNA sequence: TGTGCCAGTAGGCAAAGCCCGAACACTGAAGCTTTCTTT.

This clone occurred a few times. The chain links TRBV20-1 to TRBJ1-2, with a tentative D call TRBD1 (5 bases). This CDR3 is 10 amino acids long. Germline V gene lookup returns CDR1 DFQATT and CDR2 SNEGSKA (reference sequence). V was cut by 5 bases and J by 5 bases, with 6 bases left in between. The DNA of the CDR3 is TGCAGTGCTCAGGGTTATGGCTACACCTTC. This translates into CSAQGYGYTF.

This clone turned up a few times. V usage is TRBV29-1 and J usage is TRBJ2-7; no reliable D call. Germline CDR1 SQVTM, CDR2 ANQGSEA. The CDR3 is 13 amino acids. Trimming pared 4 bases from V and 6 bases from J, leaving 16 bases between. DNA for the CDR3: TGCAGCGTTGGCGGAAGGCTAGACGGCGAGCAGTACTTC. Amino acids: CSVGGRLDGEQYF.

This clone was seen more than once but under ten times. The CDR3 coding sequence is TGTGCCAGCAGCAACAAAGACAGGGGGTATGGCTACACCTTC. Protein sequence: CASSNKDRGYGYTF. This chain connects TRBV21-1 to TRBJ1-2; TRBD1, the table's D call, was not compared with the DNA. TRBV21-1 is a pseudogene segment. The CDR3 is 14 amino acids.

This clone was seen a handful of times. This chain links TRBV7-2 with TRBJ2-6; TRBD2 might be the D (6 bases). The CDR3 consists of 17 residues. In germline, CDR1 is SGHTA, CDR2 FQGNSA. Deletions cut 5 bases from V and 0 bases from J, with 14 bases between. This CDR3 is CASSPWAGPSGANVLTF. Here the CDR3 DNA reads TGTGCCAGCAGCCCGTGGGCGGGGCCCTCTGGGGCCAACGTCCTGACTTTC. Drawing the rest from reference TRBV7-2 and TRBJ2-6, the complete variable domain is GAGVSQSPSNKVTEKGKDVELRCDPISGHTALYWYRQSLGQGLEFLIYFQGNSAPDKSGLPSDRFSAERTGGSVSTLTIQRTQQEDSAVYLCASSPWAGPSGANVLTFGAGSRLTVL.

The chain combines TRBV5-6 with TRBJ1-2; 7 positions agree with TRBD1. The CDR3 totals 14 residues. Per germline, CDR1 SGHDT and CDR2 YYEEEE. Trimming cost V 0 bases and J 5 bases; bases outside gene matches: 4. CDR3 loop: CASSLARGRYGYTF. As DNA, the CDR3 is TGTGCCAGCAGCTTGGCCAGGGGGAGGTATGGCTACACCTTC. The full variable domain, its missing parts supplied by reference TRBV5-6 and TRBJ1-2, is DAGVTQSPTHLIKTRGQQVTLRCSPKSGHDTVSWYQQALGQGPQFIFQYYEEEERQRGNFPDRFSGHQFPNYSSELNVNALLLGDSALYLCASSLARGRYGYTFGSGTRLTVV.